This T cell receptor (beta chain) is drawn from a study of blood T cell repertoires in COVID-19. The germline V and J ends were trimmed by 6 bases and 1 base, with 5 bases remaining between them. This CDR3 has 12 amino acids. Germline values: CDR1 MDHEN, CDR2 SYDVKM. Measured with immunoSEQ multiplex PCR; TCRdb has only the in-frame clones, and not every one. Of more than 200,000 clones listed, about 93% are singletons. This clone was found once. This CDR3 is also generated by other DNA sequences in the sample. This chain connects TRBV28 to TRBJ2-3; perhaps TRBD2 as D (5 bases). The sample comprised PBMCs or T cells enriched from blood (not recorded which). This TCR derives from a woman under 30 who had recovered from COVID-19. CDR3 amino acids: CASRGGTDTQYF. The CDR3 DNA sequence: TGTGCCAGCAGGGGAGGCACAGATACGCAGTATTTT.